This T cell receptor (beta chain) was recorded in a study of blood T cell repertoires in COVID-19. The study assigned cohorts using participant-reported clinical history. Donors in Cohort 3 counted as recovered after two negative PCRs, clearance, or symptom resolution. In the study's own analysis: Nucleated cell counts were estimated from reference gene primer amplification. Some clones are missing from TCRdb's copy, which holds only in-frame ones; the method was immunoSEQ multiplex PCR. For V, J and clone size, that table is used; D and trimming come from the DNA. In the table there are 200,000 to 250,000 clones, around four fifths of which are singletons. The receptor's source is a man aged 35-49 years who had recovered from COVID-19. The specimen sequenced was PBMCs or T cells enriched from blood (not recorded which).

CDR3 loop: CASSLAQGAYGYTF. The CDR3 nucleotides read TGCGCCAGCTCCCTGGCGCAGGGGGCCTATGGCTACACCTTC. The chain has TRBV5-1 and TRBJ1-2, with TRBD1 identical over 8 bases. The germline gives CDR1 SGHRS, CDR2 YFSETQ. CDR3 length: 14 amino acids. V lost 7 bases and J lost 4; bases outside the gene matches: 9. The full variable domain, in which reference TRBV5-1 and TRBJ1-2 provide the parts outside the CDR3, is KAGVTQTPRYLIKTRGQQVTLSCSPISGHRSVSWYQQTPGQGLQFLFEYFSETQRNKGNFPGRFSGRQFSNSRSEMNVSTLELGDSALYLCASSLAQGAYGYTFGSGTRLTVV.